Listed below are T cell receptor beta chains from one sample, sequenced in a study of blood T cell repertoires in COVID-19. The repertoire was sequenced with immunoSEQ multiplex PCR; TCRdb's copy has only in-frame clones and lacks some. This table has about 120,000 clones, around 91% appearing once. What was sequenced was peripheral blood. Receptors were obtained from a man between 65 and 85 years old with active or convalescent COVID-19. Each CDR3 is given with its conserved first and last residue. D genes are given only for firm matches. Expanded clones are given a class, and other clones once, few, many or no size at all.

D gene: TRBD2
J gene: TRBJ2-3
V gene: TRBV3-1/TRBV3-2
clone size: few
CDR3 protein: CASSQVSREGRADTQYF
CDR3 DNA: TGTGCCAGCAGCCAAGTTTCGAGGGAGGGCCGCGCAGATACGCAGTATTTT

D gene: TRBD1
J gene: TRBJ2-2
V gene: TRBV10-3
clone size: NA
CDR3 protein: CAISERIQGLANTGELFF
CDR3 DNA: TGTGCCATCAGTGAGCGTATACAGGGGCTAGCGAACACCGGGGAGCTGTTTTTT

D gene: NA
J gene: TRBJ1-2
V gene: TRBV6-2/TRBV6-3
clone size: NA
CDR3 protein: CASSYGDSHHYGYTF
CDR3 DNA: TGTGCCAGCAGTTACGGCGACAGCCACCACTATGGCTACACCTTC

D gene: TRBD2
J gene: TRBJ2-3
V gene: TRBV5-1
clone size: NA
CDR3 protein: CASSRPGGSTDTQYF
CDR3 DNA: TGCGCCAGCAGCCGCCCCGGGGGGAGCACAGATACGCAGTATTTT

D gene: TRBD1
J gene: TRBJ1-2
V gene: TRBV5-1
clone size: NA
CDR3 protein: CASSHGQGGLNGYTF
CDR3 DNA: TGCGCCAGCAGCCACGGACAGGGGGGACTTAATGGCTACACCTTC

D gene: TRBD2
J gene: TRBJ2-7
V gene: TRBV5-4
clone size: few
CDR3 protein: CASSGRLAGIYEQYF
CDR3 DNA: TGTGCCAGCAGCGGTAGACTAGCGGGGATATACGAGCAGTACTTC

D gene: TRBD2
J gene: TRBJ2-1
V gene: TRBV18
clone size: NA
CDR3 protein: CASSPQLAGGPDEQFF
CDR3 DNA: TGTGCCAGCTCACCCCAACTAGCGGGAGGGCCCGATGAGCAGTTCTTC

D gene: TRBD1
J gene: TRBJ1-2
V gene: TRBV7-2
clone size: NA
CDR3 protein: CASSLVDRGVVNYGYTF
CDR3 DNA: TGTGCCAGCAGCTTAGTTGACAGGGGGGTGGTTAACTATGGCTACACCTTC

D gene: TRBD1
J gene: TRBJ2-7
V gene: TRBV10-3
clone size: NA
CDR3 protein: CAIRGRQGDYEQYF
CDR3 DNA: TGTGCCATCAGGGGCCGACAGGGTGATTACGAGCAGTACTTC

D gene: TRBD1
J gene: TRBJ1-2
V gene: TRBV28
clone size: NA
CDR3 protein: CASSLSGDRGFRGYTF
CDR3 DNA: TGTGCCAGCAGCCTTAGCGGGGACAGGGGGTTTCGGGGCTACACCTTC

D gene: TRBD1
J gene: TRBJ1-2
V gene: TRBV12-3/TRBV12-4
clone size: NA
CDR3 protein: CASSEGAYGYTF
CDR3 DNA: TGTGCCAGCAGTGAGGGGGCCTATGGCTACACCTTC

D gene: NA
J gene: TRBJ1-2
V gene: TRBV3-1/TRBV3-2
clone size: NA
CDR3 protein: CASSRQDLYGYTF
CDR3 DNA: TGTGCCAGCAGTCGACAGGACCTCTATGGCTACACCTTC

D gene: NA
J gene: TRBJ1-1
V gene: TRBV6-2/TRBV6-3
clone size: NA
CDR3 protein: CASSYSANTEAFF
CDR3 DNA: TGTGCCAGCAGTTACTCGGCCAACACTGAAGCTTTCTTT

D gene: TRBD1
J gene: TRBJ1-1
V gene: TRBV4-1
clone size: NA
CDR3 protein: CASSLPGQVSRDTEAFF
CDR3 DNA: TGCGCCAGCAGCCTCCCGGGACAGGTATCGCGGGACACTGAAGCTTTCTTT

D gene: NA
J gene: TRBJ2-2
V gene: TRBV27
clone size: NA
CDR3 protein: CASSNYREGTGELFF
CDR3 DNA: TGTGCCAGCAGTAATTACAGGGAAGGCACCGGGGAGCTGTTTTTT

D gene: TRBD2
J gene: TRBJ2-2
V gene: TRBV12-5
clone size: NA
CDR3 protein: CASGLSAKSDVGTTNTGELFF
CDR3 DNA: TGTGCTAGTGGCTTAAGCGCTAAGTCCGATGTCGGGACTACGAACACCGGGGAGCTGTTTTTT

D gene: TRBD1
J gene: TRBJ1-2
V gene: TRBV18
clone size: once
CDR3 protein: CASSPNDRERYGYTF
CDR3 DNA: TGTGCCAGCTCACCGAATGACAGGGAACGTTATGGCTACACCTTC

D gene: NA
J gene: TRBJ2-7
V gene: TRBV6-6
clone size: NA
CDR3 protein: CASSNTGQSVEQYF
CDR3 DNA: TGTGCCAGCAGCAACACCGGACAGTCTGTCGAGCAGTACTTC

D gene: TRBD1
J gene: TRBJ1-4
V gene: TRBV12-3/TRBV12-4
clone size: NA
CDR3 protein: CASRFGTEEKLFF
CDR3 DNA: TGTGCCAGCAGGTTTGGGACAGAGGAAAAACTGTTTTTT

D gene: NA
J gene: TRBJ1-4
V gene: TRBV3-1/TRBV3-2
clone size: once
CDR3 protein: CASSQWGTTNEKLFF
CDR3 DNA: TGTGCCAGCAGCCAATGGGGCACAACTAATGAAAAACTGTTTTTT

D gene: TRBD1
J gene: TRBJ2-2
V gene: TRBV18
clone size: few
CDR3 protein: CASSPRDRAAANTGELFF
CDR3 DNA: TGTGCCAGCTCACCCCGGGACAGGGCCGCGGCGAACACCGGGGAGCTGTTTTTT

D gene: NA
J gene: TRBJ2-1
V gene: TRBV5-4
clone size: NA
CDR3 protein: CASSDRDMGEQFF
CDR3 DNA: TGTGCCAGCAGCGACCGGGACATGGGTGAGCAGTTCTTC

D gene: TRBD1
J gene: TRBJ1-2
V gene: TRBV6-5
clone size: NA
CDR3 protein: CASRRTGGLYGYTF
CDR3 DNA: TGTGCCAGCAGACGGACAGGGGGACTCTATGGCTACACCTTC

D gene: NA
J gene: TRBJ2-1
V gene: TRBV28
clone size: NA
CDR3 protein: CASSFTYNEQFF
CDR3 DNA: TGTGCCAGCAGTTTTACCTACAATGAGCAGTTCTTC

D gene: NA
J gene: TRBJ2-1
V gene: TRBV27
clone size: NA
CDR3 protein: CASSLGAGLGGQFF
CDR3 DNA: TGTGCCAGCAGCCTAGGAGCGGGTCTCGGGGGGCAGTTCTTC

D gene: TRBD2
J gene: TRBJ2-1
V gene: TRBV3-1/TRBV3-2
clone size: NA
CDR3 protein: CASSLLGTSGRGNEQFF
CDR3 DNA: TGTGCCAGCAGCCTCCTAGGGACTAGCGGACGTGGGAATGAGCAGTTCTTC

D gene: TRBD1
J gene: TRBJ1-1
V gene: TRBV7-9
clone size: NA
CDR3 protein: CASSSGTVNTEAFF
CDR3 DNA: TGTGCCAGCAGTTCCGGGACAGTGAACACTGAAGCTTTCTTT

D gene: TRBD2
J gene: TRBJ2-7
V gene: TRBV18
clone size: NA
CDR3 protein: CASSHRASGSVNEQYF
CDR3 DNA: TGTGCCAGCTCACACCGGGCTAGCGGGAGTGTCAACGAGCAGTACTTC